A selection of T cell receptor beta chains follows, all from one sample in a study of T cell changes during pregnancy in multiple sclerosis. The table came from immunoSEQ multiplex PCR; TCRdb's copy has only in-frame clones and leaves some out. The table shows roughly 57,000 clones, with 89% occurring only once. The sequenced sample was peripheral blood, obtained in the first trimester of pregnancy. The receptor source for this set is a female donor with multiple sclerosis, enrolled in a pregnancy study. Each CDR3 is given with its conserved first and last residue. A D gene is named only where the DNA matches it firmly. Some rows have no size entry. The others give once, few or many, or a class for an expanded clone.

J,V,length,D,size,DNA,CDR3
TRBJ2-7,TRBV27,16,-,once,TGTGCCAGCAGTCCCCCGGGTAGCGGAGTCTCCTACGAGCAGTACTTC,CASSPPGSGVSYEQYF
TRBJ2-1,TRBV6-1,15,-,-,TGTGCCAGCAGTGTCACTCGGGAGCCTTACAATGAGCAGTTCTTC,CASSVTREPYNEQFF
TRBJ2-5,TRBV5-8,16,TRBD1,-,TGTGCCAGCAGCCTGGGGACAGGGGAGGTAGGAGAGACCCAGTACTTC,CASSLGTGEVGETQYF
TRBJ1-6,TRBV9,15,TRBD1,-,TGTGCCAGCAGCACAGGGGGAGGGCCCGACTCACCCCTCCACTTT,CASSTGGGPDSPLHF
TRBJ2-3,TRBV7-9,16,-,-,TGTGCCAGCAGCAGTCTAGGGGAACCTAGCACAGATACGCAGTATTTT,CASSSLGEPSTDTQYF
TRBJ1-1,TRBV7-6,15,TRBD1,-,TGTGCCAGCAGCCCCGGGACAGGGGGCCCCACTGAAGCTTTCTTT,CASSPGTGGPTEAFF
TRBJ2-7,TRBV19,16,TRBD1,-,TGTGCCAGTAGTATCCGCCAGACAGGGGGCTCCTACGAGCAGTACTTC,CASSIRQTGGSYEQYF
TRBJ2-6,TRBV10-3,17,TRBD2,-,TGTGCCATCAGGGGGACTAGCGCGGACTCTGGGGCCAACGTCCTGACTTTC,CAIRGTSADSGANVLTF
TRBJ2-1,TRBV11-2,17,TRBD2,-,TGTGCCAGCAGCTTAGGGCTAGCGGGCCCAAGGGACAATGAGCAGTTCTTC,CASSLGLAGPRDNEQFF
TRBJ1-4,TRBV27,14,TRBD1,-,TGTGCCAGCAGGCGGGACAGGGGTAATGAAAAACTGTTTTTT,CASRRDRGNEKLFF
TRBJ2-7,TRBV6-5,15,TRBD2,-,TGTGCCAGCAGTTACGGGACTAGCGGAACCTACGAGCAGTACTTC,CASSYGTSGTYEQYF
TRBJ2-3,TRBV2,15,-,-,TGTGCCAGCACGGACAGAGCTAGCCCGACAGATACGCAGTATTTT,CASTDRASPTDTQYF
TRBJ1-1,TRBV28,15,-,-,TGTGCCAGCCTCTCCGGGGGAAGGGGGAACACTGAAGCTTTCTTT,CASLSGGRGNTEAFF
TRBJ1-2,TRBV5-6,13,-,few,TGTGCCAGCAGCTTAAAAGGACTGAGTGGCTACACCTTC,CASSLKGLSGYTF
TRBJ1-1,TRBV12-5,16,TRBD1,-,TGTGCTAGTGGTTTGTCCCGGGACAGGGTTTACACTGAAGCTTTCTTT,CASGLSRDRVYTEAFF
TRBJ2-3,TRBV9,16,TRBD2,-,TGTGCCAGCAGCCCACGATCCGTGACTAGCATAGATACGCAGTATTTT,CASSPRSVTSIDTQYF
TRBJ2-7,TRBV4-1,15,-,-,TGCGCCAGCAGCCCCGGTGGGGGACACTCCTACGAGCAGTACTTC,CASSPGGGHSYEQYF
TRBJ2-2,TRBV5-1,14,-,-,TGCGCCAGCAGCTTGGCAGGGAACACCGGGGAGCTGTTTTTT,CASSLAGNTGELFF
TRBJ2-7,TRBV7-6,14,-,-,TGTGCCAGCAGCTTGGGACACCTCTCCTACGAGCAGTACTTC,CASSLGHLSYEQYF
TRBJ1-1,TRBV2,13,-,-,TGTGCCAGCCGGCGACAGGAGAACACTGAAGCTTTCTTT,CASRRQENTEAFF
TRBJ1-3,TRBV5-6,14,-,-,TGTGCCAGCAGCTTACAGATCTCTGGAAACACCATATATTTT,CASSLQISGNTIYF
TRBJ2-7,TRBV14,15,-,-,TGTGCCAGCAGCCAAGATGCGGGGCGACCCTACGAGCAGTACTTC,CASSQDAGRPYEQYF
TRBJ1-6,TRBV19,15,-,-,TGTGCCAGTAGTGAAACAGGGAATTATAATTCACCCCTCCACTTT,CASSETGNYNSPLHF
TRBJ1-4,TRBV5-1,15,TRBD1,-,TGCGCCAGCAGCTTGACAGGGGAGAAGTATGAAAAACTGTTTTTT,CASSLTGEKYEKLFF
TRBJ1-2,TRBV7-3,14,-,-,TGTGCCAGCAGCAGGACACACGCGCGGGACGGCTACACCTTC,CASSRTHARDGYTF
TRBJ2-5,TRBV5-1,16,TRBD2,-,TGCGCCAGCAGCTTGGTTCCAGCGGGGGGCCAAGAGACCCAGTACTTC,CASSLVPAGGQETQYF
TRBJ2-5,TRBV2,13,-,-,TGTGCCAGCAGTCCCACAGGGATAGAGACCCAGTACTTC,CASSPTGIETQYF
TRBJ2-5,TRBV12-5,15,TRBD2,-,TGTGCTAGTGGTTCTGGGACTAGCGGACAAGAGACCCAGTACTTC,CASGSGTSGQETQYF
TRBJ1-1,TRBV27,13,-,-,TGTGCCAGCAGTCCAAGCGGCCACCCCCGGGCTTTCTTT,CASSPSGHPRAFF
TRBJ1-1,TRBV30,12,-,-,TGTGCCTGGAGAAATACGGGCACTGAAGCTTTCTTT,CAWRNTGTEAFF
TRBJ2-7,TRBV4-1,14,-,-,TGCGCCAGCAGCCAAGATACTACCGCCTACGAGCAGTACTTC,CASSQDTTAYEQYF
TRBJ2-5,TRBV5-1,23,TRBD2,-,TGCGCCAGCAGCCGAAGGACTAGCGGGGGGGCCCAAGACTTCCTCCGGTTTATGGAGACCCAGTACTTC,CASSRRTSGGAQDFLRFMETQYF
TRBJ2-1,TRBV30,16,-,once,TGTGCCTGTTCGAGCTTCGGACAGAGCTCCTACAATGAGCAGTTCTTC,CACSSFGQSSYNEQFF
TRBJ2-3,TRBV4-2,14,TRBD2,-,TGTGCCAGCAGCCAGCGGGGGGGCCGCAATACGCAGTATTTT,CASSQRGGRNTQYF
TRBJ2-7,TRBV7-9,19,TRBD1,-,TGTGCCAGCAGCGAACCGGGACAGGGGTATAGCCATCCCTCCTACGAGCAGTACTTC,CASSEPGQGYSHPSYEQYF
TRBJ1-1,TRBV30,14,-,once,TGTGCCTGGAATGGAGGGGCGGGAAGCACTGAAGCTTTCTTT,CAWNGGAGSTEAFF